A selection of T cell receptor beta chains follows, all from one sample in a study of tumor and adjacent non-tumor tissue in lung cancer. TCRdb used MiXCR to reprocess the multiplex PCR reads, holding one entry per CDR3 protein. There are some 120,000 distinct CDR3 sequences in the sample; roughly 64% occur only once, and roughly 13% lies in the top ten. The sequencing input was lung tumor tissue. The receptors were sampled from a man aged 30-40 years with non-small cell lung cancer. CDR3s include the opening cysteine and the closing phenylalanine or tryptophan. The D gene is left open where the match is weak. Clone size is shown for a subset of rows, as once, few, many or a class of expanded clone.

CDR3 DNA: TGCGGTGCTAGAGATTCAGGGAGCGGAGCTAACTATGGCTACACTTTC
CDR3 protein: CGARDSGSGANYGYTF
D gene: -
clone size: -
J gene: TRBJ1-2
V gene: TRBV20-1

CDR3 DNA: TGCAGTGCTAAAGATATAGCAGGGGTCTCCTACGAGCAGTACTTC
CDR3 protein: CSAKDIAGVSYEQYF
D gene: -
clone size: once
J gene: TRBJ2-7
V gene: TRBV20-1

CDR3 DNA: TGTGCCAGCAGTTCCCCGGGACAGGGAAACTACGAGCAGTACTTC
CDR3 protein: CASSSPGQGNYEQYF
D gene: TRBD1
clone size: few
J gene: TRBJ2-7
V gene: TRBV6-2/TRBV6-3

CDR3 DNA: TGTGCCATTACCGCCGGGGGTTTAGGGCCTAGCACAGATACGCAGTATTTT
CDR3 protein: CAITAGGLGPSTDTQYF
D gene: -
clone size: many
J gene: TRBJ2-3
V gene: TRBV12-3/TRBV12-4

CDR3 DNA: TGTGCCTGGAGTGCAGCCTACGAGCAGTACTTC
CDR3 protein: CAWSAAYEQYF
D gene: -
clone size: -
J gene: TRBJ2-7
V gene: TRBV30

CDR3 DNA: TGTGACAGCAGCCCGGACAGGGGAGAAGCTATCTTT
CDR3 protein: CDSSPDRGEAIF
D gene: TRBD1
clone size: -
J gene: TRBJ1-1
V gene: TRBV11-2

CDR3 DNA: TGTGCCGCCAGTGATTTTACCGGGGCCGGTGAGCAGTTCTTC
CDR3 protein: CAASDFTGAGEQFF
D gene: -
clone size: -
J gene: TRBJ2-1
V gene: TRBV24-1

CDR3 DNA: TGCAGTGCTAGACAGGGCCAAGGGTGGGCCGAAGCTTTCTTT
CDR3 protein: CSARQGQGWAEAFF
D gene: -
clone size: -
J gene: TRBJ1-1
V gene: TRBV20-1

CDR3 DNA: TGTGCCAGCAGCCTATGGACAGGCATTGCGAACACCGGGGAGCTGTTTTTT
CDR3 protein: CASSLWTGIANTGELFF
D gene: TRBD1
clone size: -
J gene: TRBJ2-2
V gene: TRBV12-3/TRBV12-4

CDR3 DNA: TGTGCCAGAAGCTTGCTTGGACAGGGAACCACCGGGGAGCTGTTTTTT
CDR3 protein: CARSLLGQGTTGELFF
D gene: TRBD1
clone size: -
J gene: TRBJ2-2
V gene: TRBV5-6

CDR3 DNA: TGTGCCACCCGCGGACAGGGAGGGCAAGAGACCCGGTACTTC
CDR3 protein: CATRGQGGQETRYF
D gene: -
clone size: -
J gene: TRBJ2-5
V gene: TRBV24-1

CDR3 DNA: TGTGCCGGCAGCCAAGATCGCGGGGTGGCAGATACGCAGTATTTT
CDR3 protein: CAGSQDRGVADTQYF
D gene: -
clone size: -
J gene: TRBJ2-3
V gene: TRBV4-2

CDR3 DNA: TGTGCAATCTCTGGGGGAAGCTCCTACGAGCAGTACTTC
CDR3 protein: CAISGGSSYEQYF
D gene: -
clone size: -
J gene: TRBJ2-7
V gene: TRBV7-2

CDR3 DNA: TGTGCCAGCCGATGGGCAGTGAGGAACATTCAGTACTTC
CDR3 protein: CASRWAVRNIQYF
D gene: -
clone size: -
J gene: TRBJ2-4
V gene: TRBV2

CDR3 DNA: TGTGCCAGCAGAGGGATAGGGATGGATACGCAGTATTTT
CDR3 protein: CASRGIGMDTQYF
D gene: -
clone size: -
J gene: TRBJ2-3
V gene: TRBV11-1

CDR3 DNA: TGTGCCAGCAGAACAGGGGGCTATCAGCCCCAGCATTTT
CDR3 protein: CASRTGGYQPQHF
D gene: TRBD1
clone size: medium-sized
J gene: TRBJ1-5
V gene: TRBV6-2/TRBV6-3

CDR3 DNA: TGTGCCAGCAGCTCTACCCAGACAGGGAACACTGAAGCTTTCTTT
CDR3 protein: CASSSTQTGNTEAFF
D gene: -
clone size: medium-sized
J gene: TRBJ1-1
V gene: TRBV4-2

CDR3 DNA: TGTGCCAGCAGAGGACCTACTAGCGGGAGTTCCTTCTTC
CDR3 protein: CASRGPTSGSSFF
D gene: TRBD2
clone size: -
J gene: TRBJ2-1
V gene: TRBV2

CDR3 DNA: TGTGCCAGCAAAAAGGGGCATAGCTCCTACGAGCAGTACTTT
CDR3 protein: CASKKGHSSYEQYF
D gene: -
clone size: -
J gene: TRBJ2-7
V gene: TRBV11-2

CDR3 DNA: TGTGCCAGCAGACCCATCCCCGGGACAGGGTACACTGAAGCTTTCTTT
CDR3 protein: CASRPIPGTGYTEAFF
D gene: TRBD1
clone size: many
J gene: TRBJ1-1
V gene: TRBV12-3/TRBV12-4

CDR3 DNA: TGTGCCAGCAGCCCGACAGTGACCCATGGCTACACCTTC
CDR3 protein: CASSPTVTHGYTF
D gene: -
clone size: few
J gene: TRBJ1-2
V gene: TRBV12-3/TRBV12-4

CDR3 DNA: TGTGCCAGCGCTGAGGGCAGAGGCAGCTACGAGCAGTGCTTC
CDR3 protein: CASAEGRGSYEQCF
D gene: -
clone size: -
J gene: TRBJ2-7
V gene: TRBV6-5

CDR3 DNA: TGTGCCAGCAGCTTAGAGAGGGCCTGCGGAGATATGCAGTATTTT
CDR3 protein: CASSLERACGDMQYF
D gene: -
clone size: -
J gene: TRBJ2-3
V gene: TRBV11-2

CDR3 DNA: TGTGCCAGCAGCCGGGATAGCAATCAGCCCCAGCATTTT
CDR3 protein: CASSRDSNQPQHF
D gene: -
clone size: medium-sized
J gene: TRBJ1-5
V gene: TRBV5-1

CDR3 DNA: TGTGCCAGCAGCCCTAGGGGAGTAAACTATGGCTACACCTTC
CDR3 protein: CASSPRGVNYGYTF
D gene: -
clone size: -
J gene: TRBJ1-2
V gene: TRBV5-6

CDR3 DNA: TGTGCCAGCGGTTACGGGAGGATCCAAGAGACCCAGAACTTC
CDR3 protein: CASGYGRIQETQNF
D gene: TRBD2
clone size: -
J gene: TRBJ2-5
V gene: TRBV6-5

CDR3 DNA: TGTGCCAGCAGCTTTGGGTATGGACTTAATCAGCCCGAGCATTTT
CDR3 protein: CASSFGYGLNQPEHF
D gene: -
clone size: -
J gene: TRBJ1-5
V gene: TRBV5-6

CDR3 DNA: -
CDR3 protein: CASSQTVGEGNTQYF
D gene: -
clone size: -
J gene: TRBJ2-3
V gene: TRBV11-2

CDR3 DNA: TGTGCCAGCAGCTTACACCGAAGGGAATCCTGGGAGCTGTTTTTT
CDR3 protein: CASSLHRRESWELFF
D gene: -
clone size: -
J gene: TRBJ2-2
V gene: TRBV11-1

CDR3 DNA: TGCGCCAGCAGCCACCCCGGCGGGACAGAATACGAGCAGTACTTC
CDR3 protein: CASSHPGGTEYEQYF
D gene: -
clone size: few
J gene: TRBJ2-7
V gene: TRBV4-1

CDR3 DNA: TGTGCCAGCAGCTTAGTGGACAGGGGGCACACTGGGGCCAACGTCCTGACTTTC
CDR3 protein: CASSLVDRGHTGANVLTF
D gene: TRBD1
clone size: -
J gene: TRBJ2-6
V gene: TRBV7-9

CDR3 DNA: TGTGCCAGTAGCCGGGGGAAAAAATGGAGCAATCAGCCCCAGCATTTT
CDR3 protein: CASSRGKKWSNQPQHF
D gene: -
clone size: few
J gene: TRBJ1-5
V gene: TRBV13

CDR3 DNA: TGTGCCAGTGGTTTCTACGTCGGTGGGGAGCAGTACTTC
CDR3 protein: CASGFYVGGEQYF
D gene: -
clone size: -
J gene: TRBJ2-7
V gene: TRBV12-3/TRBV12-4

CDR3 DNA: TGTAGCAGCAGTTTCGGCGGGTTCTACGAGCAGTACTTC
CDR3 protein: CSSSFGGFYEQYF
D gene: -
clone size: once
J gene: TRBJ2-7
V gene: TRBV12-3/TRBV12-4

CDR3 DNA: TGTGCCAGCAGCCCGATAGACACGTCCGGGGAGCTGTTTTTT
CDR3 protein: CASSPIDTSGELFF
D gene: -
clone size: many
J gene: TRBJ2-2
V gene: TRBV11-2

CDR3 DNA: TGCATTGCTCCTCTACTGGGAGGCGACGATGGCTACACCTTC
CDR3 protein: CIAPLLGGDDGYTF
D gene: -
clone size: -
J gene: TRBJ1-2
V gene: TRBV20-1

CDR3 DNA: TGTGCCAGCAGCTTGGGACTGGACACCGGGGAGCTGCTTTTT
CDR3 protein: CASSLGLDTGELLF
D gene: -
clone size: many
J gene: TRBJ2-2
V gene: TRBV11-3

CDR3 DNA: TGCAGTGTCGAGACAGGGGACCTTGATGCTTTCTTT
CDR3 protein: CSVETGDLDAFF
D gene: TRBD1
clone size: many
J gene: TRBJ1-1
V gene: TRBV20-1

CDR3 DNA: TGCGCCAGCAGCTTCGGATACGGCACTGAAGCTTTCTTT
CDR3 protein: CASSFGYGTEAFF
D gene: -
clone size: few
J gene: TRBJ1-1
V gene: TRBV5-1